This record looks at one TCR beta chain sequence and its context. Its target is not known. This sample was taken from a study of cytomegalovirus exposure and HLA in healthy donors. Points from the study as a whole: Reportedly, cytomegalovirus status was diagnosed with high sensitivity and specificity. Associated with HLA alleles at 0.05 false discovery rate in a later analysis were approximately 17,000 TCR beta sequences.

The CDR3 runs 15 residues. Germline assignment: CDR1 KGHSH and CDR2 LQKENI. With 4 bases clipped from V and 8 bases from J, the junction kept 8 bases outside the gene matches. Primers included in the PCR were 60 Vbeta and 13 Jbeta primers. Sequencing used immunoSEQ multiplex PCR; TCRdb keeps in-frame clones, though not all of them. The data show around 130,000 clones, almost 85% seen once. This chain links TRBV18 with TRBJ2-1, with TRBD1 matching over 10 bases. Specimen: PBMCs. This receptor was obtained from a woman aged 18-29 years in good health and CMV-seronegative. The CDR3: CASSRGTGVRDEQFF. The CDR3 region has the DNA TGTGCCAGCTCACGAGGGACAGGGGTAAGGGATGAGCAGTTCTTC.